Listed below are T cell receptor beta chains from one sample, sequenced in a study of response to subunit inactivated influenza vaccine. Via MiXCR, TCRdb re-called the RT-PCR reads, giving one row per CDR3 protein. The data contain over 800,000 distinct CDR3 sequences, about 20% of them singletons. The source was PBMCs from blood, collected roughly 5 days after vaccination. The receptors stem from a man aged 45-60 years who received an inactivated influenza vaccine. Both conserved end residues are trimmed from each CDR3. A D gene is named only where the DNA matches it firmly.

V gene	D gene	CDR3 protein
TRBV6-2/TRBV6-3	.	ASTDMGETDTQY
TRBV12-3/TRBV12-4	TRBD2	ASKAGLNTGELF
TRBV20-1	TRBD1	SASTYNRGRETQY
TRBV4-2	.	ASSQGKTRNTEAF
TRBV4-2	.	ASSQPQGSSTDTQY
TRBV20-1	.	SASGDGQYEQY
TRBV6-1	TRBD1	AIYPGTANTEAF
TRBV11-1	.	ASSSPSGFSTGTDTQY
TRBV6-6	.	ASTGEGQF
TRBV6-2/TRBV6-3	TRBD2	ASSRATSGIVTYEQY
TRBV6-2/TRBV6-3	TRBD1	ASSPTGQGRSPQH
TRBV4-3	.	ASSQDDWASGANVLT
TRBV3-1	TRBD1	ASSQWTGGGGTEAF
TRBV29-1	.	SVAKGSANEKLF
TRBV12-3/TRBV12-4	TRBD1	ASSRGTDQETQY
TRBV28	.	ASSLPGLGELF
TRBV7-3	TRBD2	ASSSGLAAYNEQF
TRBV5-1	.	ASSYDRTNTGELF
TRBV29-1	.	SVDHVTGAF
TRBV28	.	ASSLWPANTEAF
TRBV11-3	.	ASSLKSGKVYNEQF
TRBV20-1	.	SARVQRGAREQF
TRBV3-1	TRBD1	ASGRGMTGASTGELF
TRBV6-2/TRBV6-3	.	ASSYSGVHGYT
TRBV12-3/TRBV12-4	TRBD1	ASSRDSNLEQY
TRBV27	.	ASSSYHTAQETQY
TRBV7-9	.	ASSGRGRTSLYEQY
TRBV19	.	ASVSGAGLLNNEQF
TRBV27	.	ASSSIHRAGLAPLH
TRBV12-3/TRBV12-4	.	ASSSSRKTQY
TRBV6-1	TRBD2	ASSTRRTSGGGPYNEQF
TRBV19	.	ASSLKGDVYNEQF
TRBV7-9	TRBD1	ASSPSWRQGLYNEQF
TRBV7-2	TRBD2	ASSLATSGRVPYEQY
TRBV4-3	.	ASSQVRQGYNSPLH
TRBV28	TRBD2	ASSLAGGPNTQY
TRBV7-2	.	ASHLGMARGNTGELF
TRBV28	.	ASTRRGEQY
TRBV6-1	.	ASSITGIGANVLT
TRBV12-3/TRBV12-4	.	ASSFNRLQETQY
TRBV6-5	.	ASSYWDLAYNSGANVLT
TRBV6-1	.	ASRRGVAKETQY
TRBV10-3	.	AIRGSRGTGELF
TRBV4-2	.	ASSQELSGLSYNEQF
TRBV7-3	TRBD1	ASSKDRGRGNEQF
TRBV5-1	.	ASSVDSRGSNQPQH
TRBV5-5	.	ASSLLISNYGYT
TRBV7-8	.	ASGQYSNQPQH
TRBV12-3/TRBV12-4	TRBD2	ASSSGLAGSRVYEQY
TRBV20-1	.	SARPGNTYEQY
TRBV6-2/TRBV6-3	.	ASSPLVRQPQH
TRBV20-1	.	RARGGVQETQY
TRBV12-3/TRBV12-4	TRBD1	ASSPPFGTANYGYT
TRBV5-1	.	ASSLELIGNTEAF
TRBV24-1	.	ATSDLAGRNNEQF
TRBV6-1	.	ASSALYRTQETQY
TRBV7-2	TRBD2	ASSESGRVDTQY
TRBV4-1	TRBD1	ASSFRQGPYEQY